The present T cell receptor (beta chain) was sequenced within a study of blood T cell repertoires in COVID-19. Whole-study context: The United States, Italy and Spain supplied acute and convalescent COVID-19 samples. The analysed material was cDNA or gDNA that came from T cells, B-cell-depleted T cells, or PBMCs.

As handled by the study authors: Reference gene primer amplification yielded estimated nucleated cell counts. Generated by immunoSEQ multiplex PCR, the TCRdb table keeps only in-frame clones and is missing some. The V and J calls and clone size were taken over from that table, and D and trimming were inferred from the DNA. The sample has roughly 18,000 clones, approximately 86% seen once. The CDR3 sequence is 16 residues long. The V segment lost 0 bases and the J segment 2 bases; nucleotides outside the gene matches: 1. Per germline, CDR1 SGHNT and CDR2 YYREEE (reference sequence). J is TRBJ2-1 and V is TRBV5-4; 11 nucleotides agree with TRBD1. Input material: peripheral blood. The receptor comes from a man between 65 and 85 years old with acute or convalescent COVID-19. In nucleotides, the CDR3 is TGTGCCAGCAGCTTGGGGGGACAGGGGGCCTACAATGAGCAGTTCTTC. Its protein product is CASSLGGQGAYNEQFF.